This T cell receptor beta chain was captured by sequencing in a study of Graves' ophthalmopathy and Graves' hyperthyroidism (dated by TCRdb to the late 2010s). In the study overall: Peripheral blood was collected at initial diagnosis, prior to any treatment. To tell Graves' ophthalmopathy apart from Graves' hyperthyroidism, and to predict which patients would progress to ophthalmopathy, the study relied on TCR beta repertoire signatures. To explore V-J signatures that distinguish ophthalmopathy from hyperthyroidism, a discovery set of 100 patients was enrolled, made up of 40 to 45 with ophthalmopathy and under 65 with stable hyperthyroidism. In total, 135 blood samples were TCR-sequenced: some 40 ophthalmopathy, roughly 80 hyperthyroidism and some 17 hyperthyroidism-to-ophthalmopathy patients. Following sampling, methimazole starting at 30 mg daily was administered to hyperthyroidism patients, and high-dose intravenous methylprednisolone was administered to ophthalmopathy patients. The approximately 90 discovery patients were randomly split 7:3 into training and test sets. An independent validation cohort comprised under 20 hyperthyroidism patients and 15 to 17 patients who later progressed from hyperthyroidism to ophthalmopathy. In about 6 hyperthyroidism patients, the T-cell repertoire of thyroid tissue was compared with the T-cell repertoire of blood. Beyond this particular receptor, the publication reports: Sample size was not statistically predetermined, and group allocation was not concealed from the investigators. The 13-signature model separated ophthalmopathy from stable hyperthyroidism with roughly 90% sensitivity and about 81% specificity in cross-validation, and 80%/75% in the test set. Most expanded thyroid clonotypes with frequency above 0.001 were also detected in blood, suggesting blood repertoires may reflect the thyroid immune response. In validation, the model predicted ophthalmopathy progression with about 71% sensitivity and 72.22% specificity; approximately 12 predicted patients were CT-confirmed with GO in a median of roughly 6.8 months.

Patients with ophthalmopathy had moderately to severely active disease, with a Clinical Activity Score of 3 or more, a NOSPECS grade of 4 or more, and a disease duration of less than 3 months. Anyone with other autoimmune diseases, uncontrolled infections, pregnancy or lactation was excluded from the study. Clinical symptoms, serum thyroxine, TRAb, thyroid ultrasound and orbital computed tomography were used for diagnosis. PBMCs were isolated from 10 ml of fresh peripheral blood by Ficoll-Paque density gradient centrifugation. Total RNA was extracted using Trizol reagent, and RNA quality was checked on an Agilent 2100 Bioanalyzer. For repertoire sequencing, TCR beta CDR3 regions were amplified from RNA transcripts. HTBI primers and the Qiagen OneStep RT-PCR kit were used in a first-round RT-PCR, which was followed by a second-round multiplex PCR, size selection and purification. Libraries were sequenced paired-end with 100 bp reads on an Illumina HiSeq2000. The published analysis was carried out like this. SOAPnuke was used to process the reads, throwing out any read that had adapters, had uncalled bases, had a mean Phred below 15, or lacked an exact constant-primer or identifier match. COPE v1.2.5 was used to merge high-quality paired reads. Each unique nucleotide sequence was defined as a clonotype, and clonotypes were aligned to IMGT TRB V, D and J references with MiTCR v1.1. Only V-J combinations with frequency above 0.0001 were analysed, covering approximately 99% of repertoires. A TCR clonal expansion and chaos score per V-J combination was defined as the ratio of F50 clonal expansion to chaos observed in the TCRdist matrix. Welch's t-statistics and random forest were used to narrow the features down to about twelve V-J combinations, which were then fed into a naive Bayes classifier. The Morisita-Horn index was used to measure how similar the thyroid and blood repertoires were. TCRdb's own reprocessing of the public reads used fastp at Q25 and MiXCR and kept productive beta chains. Under each unique CDR3 protein, matching rows form one entry showing the most common genes and DNA. The V and J calls and clone size are TCRdb's, not the authors'. For this sample the table gives 200,000 to 250,000 distinct CDR3 sequences, of which roughly a fifth were detected only once. Around 45% of the sample is in the top ten clones.

V and J are truncated by 5 bases and 0 bases respectively, leaving an intervening sequence of 14 bases. Counted from cysteine to phenylalanine, this CDR3 has 16 amino acids. The CDR3 DNA has 48 bases and is translated from base 1. CDR1 and CDR2, looked up from the germline V gene, are SGHAT and FQNNGV. About this clonotype: The antigen it recognizes is unknown. Base qualities were left out, and no much larger clone turns up one base away.

Sequenced material: peripheral blood. The receptor's source is a woman in her 50s with Graves' ophthalmopathy. Donor details come from another sample of the same person, matched by shared clones. The chain employs TRBV11-2 and TRBJ1-3; the D segment could be TRBD1, given 5 matching bases. At the DNA level, the sequence is TGTGCCAGCAGCCACCGGGTGGGGACCTCTGGAAACACCATATATTTT. Translated, this gives CASSHRVGTSGNTIYF.